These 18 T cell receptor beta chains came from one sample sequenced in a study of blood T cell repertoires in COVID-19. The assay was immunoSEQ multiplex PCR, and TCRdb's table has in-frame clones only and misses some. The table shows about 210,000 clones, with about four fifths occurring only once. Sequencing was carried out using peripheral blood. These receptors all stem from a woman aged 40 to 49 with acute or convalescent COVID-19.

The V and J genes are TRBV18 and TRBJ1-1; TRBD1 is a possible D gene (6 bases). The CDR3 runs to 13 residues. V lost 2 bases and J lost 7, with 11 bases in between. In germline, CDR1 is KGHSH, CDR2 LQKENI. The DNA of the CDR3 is TGTGCCAGCTCACCATCCGGACAGAATGAAGCTTTCTTT. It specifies CASSPSGQNEAFF. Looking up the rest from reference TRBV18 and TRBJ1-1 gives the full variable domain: NAGVMQNPRHLVRRRGQEARLRCSPMKGHSHVYWYRQLPEEGLKFMVYLQKENIIDESGMPKERFSAEFPKEGPSILRIQQVVRGDSAAYFCASSPSGQNEAFFGQGTRLTVV.

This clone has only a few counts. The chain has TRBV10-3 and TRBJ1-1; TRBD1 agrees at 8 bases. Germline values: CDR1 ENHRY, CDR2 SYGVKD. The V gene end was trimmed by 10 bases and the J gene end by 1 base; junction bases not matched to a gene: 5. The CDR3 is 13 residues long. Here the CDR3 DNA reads TGTGCCACCCAGGGGGCAGAGAACACTGAAGCTTTCTTT. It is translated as CATQGAENTEAFF.

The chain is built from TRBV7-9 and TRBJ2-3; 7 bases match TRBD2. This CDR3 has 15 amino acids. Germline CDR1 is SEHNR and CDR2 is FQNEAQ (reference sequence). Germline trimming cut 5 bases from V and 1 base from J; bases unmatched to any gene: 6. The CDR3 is CASSPMAGGTDTQYF. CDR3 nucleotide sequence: TGTGCCAGCAGCCCCATGGCGGGGGGCACAGATACGCAGTATTTT.

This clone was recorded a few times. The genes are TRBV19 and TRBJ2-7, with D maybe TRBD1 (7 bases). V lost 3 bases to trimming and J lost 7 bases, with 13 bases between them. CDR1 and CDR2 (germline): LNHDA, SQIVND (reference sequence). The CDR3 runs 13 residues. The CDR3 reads CASSITGAGEQYF. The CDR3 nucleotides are TGTGCCAGTAGTATCACAGGGGCGGGGGAGCAGTACTTC.

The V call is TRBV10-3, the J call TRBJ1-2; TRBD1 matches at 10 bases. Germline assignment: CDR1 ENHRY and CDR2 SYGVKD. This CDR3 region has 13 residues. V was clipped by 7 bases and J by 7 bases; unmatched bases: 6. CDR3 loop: CAITPGQGSGYTF. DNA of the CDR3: TGTGCCATCACCCCGGGACAGGGGTCTGGCTACACCTTC.

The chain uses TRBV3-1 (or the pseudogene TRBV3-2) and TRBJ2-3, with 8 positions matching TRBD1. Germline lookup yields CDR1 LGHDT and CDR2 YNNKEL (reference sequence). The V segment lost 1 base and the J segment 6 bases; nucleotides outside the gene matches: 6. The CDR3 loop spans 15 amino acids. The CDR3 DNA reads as TGTGCCAGCAGCCAAGGACAGGGGTATTTGGATACGCAGTATTTT. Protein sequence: CASSQGQGYLDTQYF.

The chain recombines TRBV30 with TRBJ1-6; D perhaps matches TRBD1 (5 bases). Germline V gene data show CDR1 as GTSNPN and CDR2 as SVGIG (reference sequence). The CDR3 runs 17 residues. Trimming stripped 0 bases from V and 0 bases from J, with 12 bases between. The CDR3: CAWSVQGWSSYNSPLHF. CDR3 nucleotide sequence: TGTGCCTGGAGTGTCCAGGGATGGAGCTCCTATAATTCACCCCTCCACTTT.

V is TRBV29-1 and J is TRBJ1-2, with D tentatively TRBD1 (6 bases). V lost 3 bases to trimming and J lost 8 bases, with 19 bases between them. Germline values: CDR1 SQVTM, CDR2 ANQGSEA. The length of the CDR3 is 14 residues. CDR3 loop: CSVEVFGRGSGYTF. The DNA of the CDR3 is TGCAGCGTTGAGGTATTTGGCAGGGGATCCGGCTACACCTTC.

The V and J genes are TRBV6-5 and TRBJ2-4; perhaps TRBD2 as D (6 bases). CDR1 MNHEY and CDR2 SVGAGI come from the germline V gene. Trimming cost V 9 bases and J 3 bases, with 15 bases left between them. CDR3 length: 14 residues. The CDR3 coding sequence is TGTGCCAGTGCAGACTCGGGGGTCAAAAACATTCAGTACTTC. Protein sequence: CASADSGVKNIQYF.

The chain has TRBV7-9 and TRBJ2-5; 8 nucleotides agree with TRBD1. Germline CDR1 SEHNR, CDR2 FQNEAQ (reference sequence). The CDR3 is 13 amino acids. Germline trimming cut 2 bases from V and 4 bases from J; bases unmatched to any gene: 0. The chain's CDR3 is CASSLQGAETQYF. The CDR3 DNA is TGTGCCAGCAGCTTACAGGGGGCAGAGACCCAGTACTTC. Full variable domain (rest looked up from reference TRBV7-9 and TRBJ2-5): DTGVSQNPRHKITKRGQNVTFRCDPISEHNRLYWYRQTLGQGPEFLTYFQNEAQLEKSRLLSDRFSAERPKGSFSTLEIQRTEQGDSAMYLCASSLQGAETQYFGPGTRLLVL.

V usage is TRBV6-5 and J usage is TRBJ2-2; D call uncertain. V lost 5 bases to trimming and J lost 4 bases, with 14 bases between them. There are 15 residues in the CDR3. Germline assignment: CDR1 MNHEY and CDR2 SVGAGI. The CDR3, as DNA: TGTGCCAGCAGTCCCCGCCTACCCCTCACCGGGGAGCTGTTTTTT. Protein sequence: CASSPRLPLTGELFF.

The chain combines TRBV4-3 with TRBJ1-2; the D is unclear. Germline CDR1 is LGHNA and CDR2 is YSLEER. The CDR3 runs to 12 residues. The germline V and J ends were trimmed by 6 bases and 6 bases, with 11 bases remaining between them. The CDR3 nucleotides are TGCGCCAGCAGAGGAGGGTCCCATGGCTACACCTTC. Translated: CASRGGSHGYTF.

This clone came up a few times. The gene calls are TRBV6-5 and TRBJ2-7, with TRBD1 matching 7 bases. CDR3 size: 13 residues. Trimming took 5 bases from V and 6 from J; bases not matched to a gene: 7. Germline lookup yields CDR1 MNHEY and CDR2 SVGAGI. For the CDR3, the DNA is TGTGCCAGCAGTCCTTTGACAGGGCTCGAGCAGTACTTC. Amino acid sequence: CASSPLTGLEQYF.

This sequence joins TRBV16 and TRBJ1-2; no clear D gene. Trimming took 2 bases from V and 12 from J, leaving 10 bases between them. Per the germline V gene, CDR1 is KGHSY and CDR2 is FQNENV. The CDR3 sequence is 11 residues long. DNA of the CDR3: TGTGCCAGCAGCCAAAGCCCCGCCAACACCTTC. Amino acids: CASSQSPANTF.

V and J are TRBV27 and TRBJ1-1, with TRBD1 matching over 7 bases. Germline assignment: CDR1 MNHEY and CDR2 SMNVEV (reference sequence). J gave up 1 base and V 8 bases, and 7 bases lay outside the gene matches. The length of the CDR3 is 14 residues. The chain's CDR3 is CASAYRGQNTEAFF. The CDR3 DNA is TGTGCCAGCGCCTACAGGGGACAGAACACTGAAGCTTTCTTT.

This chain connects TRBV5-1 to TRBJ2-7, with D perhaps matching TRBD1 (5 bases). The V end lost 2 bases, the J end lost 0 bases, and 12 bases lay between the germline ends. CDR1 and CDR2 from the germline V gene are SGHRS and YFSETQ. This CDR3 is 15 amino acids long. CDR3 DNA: TGCGCCAGCAGCTTTTCCCCAAGGGGCTCCTACGAGCAGTACTTC. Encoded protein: CASSFSPRGSYEQYF.

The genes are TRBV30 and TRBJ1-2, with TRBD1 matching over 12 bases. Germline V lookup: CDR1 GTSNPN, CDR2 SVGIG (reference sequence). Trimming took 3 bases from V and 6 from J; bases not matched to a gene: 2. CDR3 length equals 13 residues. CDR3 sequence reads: CAWSWDRGHGYTF. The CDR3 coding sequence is TGTGCCTGGAGCTGGGACAGGGGGCATGGCTACACCTTC.

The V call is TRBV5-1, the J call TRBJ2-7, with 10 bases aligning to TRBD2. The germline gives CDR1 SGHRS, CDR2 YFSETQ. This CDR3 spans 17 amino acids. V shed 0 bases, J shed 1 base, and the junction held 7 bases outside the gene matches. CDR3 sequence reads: CASSLALAGVGSYEQYF. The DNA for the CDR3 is TGCGCCAGCAGCTTGGCCCTAGCGGGAGTTGGGTCCTACGAGCAGTACTTC.